This TCR beta chain was sequenced for a study of regulatory T cells in long-lasting Graves disease. Building the TCR beta libraries relied on iRepertoire HTBI primers, and CDR3 regions underwent Arm-PCR. How the authors handled the data: The study identified 55 to 80 TRBV and 14 to 15 TRBJ segments across samples. Using its own MiXCR run on the multiplex PCR reads, TCRdb lists one record per CDR3 protein. None of the V and J calls come from the authors' own analysis; TCRdb made them. Found here are around 360,000 distinct CDR3 sequences, 15% to 20% of them singletons; the top ten hold around 20%. Stated time point: newly diagnosed GD, antithyroid drugs for less than 3 months. Scientists built the TCR library using RNA that was extracted from PBMCs. Broader study findings: TCR diversity in persistent Graves' patients was below that of newly diagnosed ones.

This clonotype occurred a few times. Its matching antigen is unknown. These same records also appear under a second study, on T cells in Graves' hyperthyroidism and ophthalmopathy. That work states: The HTBI primer set was used in a first-round RT-PCR of the TCR CDR3.

The clonotype comes from a woman younger than 30 with Graves disease. The material sequenced was peripheral blood mononuclear cells (PBMCs), taken at new diagnosis, from a patient treated with antithyroid drugs.

This CDR3 reads CASSFGGGGGYTF. In DNA, the CDR3 is TGTGCCAGCAGTTTCGGGGGCGGTGGAGGCTACACCTTC. The genes are TRBV27 and TRBJ1-2; D is possibly TRBD1 (6 bases). The V gene lost 3 bases and the J gene lost 8 bases, with 13 bases spanning the gap. CDR3 length: 13 amino acids. CDR1 and CDR2 (germline): MNHEY, SMNVEV (reference sequence).